The source of this TCR beta chain is a study of blood T cell repertoires in COVID-19. For the study at large: The United States, Italy and Spain supplied acute and convalescent COVID-19 samples.

Assay used: immunoSEQ multiplex PCR; TCRdb lists only in-frame clones, some missing. The table lists 150,000 to 200,000 clones, 85% to 90% of them singletons. The sample was PBMCs or T cells enriched from blood (not recorded which). The clonotype originates from a woman aged 40 to 55 with acute COVID-19.

CDR3 nucleotide sequence: TGCAGCGTTGAAACTAGCGGGAGAGATACGCAGTATTTT. It codes for CSVETSGRDTQYF. The chain employs TRBV29-1 and TRBJ2-3; TRBD2 matches 11 bases. The CDR3 covers 13 residues. CDR1 is SQVTM, CDR2 ANQGSEA, per germline. Trimming removed 2 bases from V and 5 bases from J; junction bases left unmatched: 0.